The next 13 T cell receptor beta chains were all read from a single sample in a study of T-cell memory formation after mild COVID-19. Each CDR3 protein gets one entry after TCRdb re-called the 5' RACE reads with MiXCR. Found here are 250,000 to 350,000 distinct CDR3 sequences, roughly a fifth of them singletons; the top ten hold 20% to 25%. Sequenced material: PBMCs or a T cell subset sorted from them (not recorded which). Receptors were obtained from a man aged 18 to 35 who had mild COVID-19 (a few samples of this study predate the infection). Cell type and time point are not known.

V usage is TRBV3-1 and J usage is TRBJ2-1; TRBD2 agrees at 10 bases. The CDR3 extends over 17 amino acids. Trimming took 1 base from V and 7 from J; bases not matched to a gene: 10. Germline values: CDR1 LGHDT, CDR2 YNNKEL (reference sequence). CDR3 nucleotides: TGTGCCAGCAGCCAAGTCTCAGCGGGGGGGCTTTTAAATGAGCAGTTCTTC. This codes for CASSQVSAGGLLNEQFF.

This clonotype appeared a few times. This rearrangement joins TRBV27 to TRBJ2-3; unclear D gene. The length of the CDR3 is 13 residues. The germline V and J ends were trimmed by 10 bases and 1 base, with 12 bases remaining between them. Germline V gives CDR1 MNHEY, CDR2 SMNVEV (reference sequence). CDR3 coding DNA: TGTGCCACCAAGACTCCTCGCACAGATACGCAGTATTTT. It encodes CATKTPRTDTQYF.

This clonotype has just a few counts. V and J are TRBV7-8 and TRBJ2-7, with 8 nucleotides matching TRBD1. V was clipped by 5 bases and J by 2 bases; unmatched bases: 5. There are 14 residues in the CDR3. Germline values: CDR1 SGHVS, CDR2 FQNEAQ. The CDR3 protein is CASSTQGAAYEQYF. The CDR3 DNA reads TGTGCCAGCAGCACCCAGGGGGCCGCCTACGAGCAGTACTTC.

The chain combines TRBV10-3 with TRBJ2-5, with D possibly TRBD1 on 5 matching bases. The CDR3 runs 14 residues. Germline assignment: CDR1 ENHRY and CDR2 SYGVKD. Trimming removed 8 bases from V and 0 bases from J, with 13 bases in between. DNA for the CDR3: TGTGCCATCGGCCCCGACAGCTACCAAGAGACCCAGTACTTC. Translating gives CAIGPDSYQETQYF.

In its sample, this clonotype was seen a few times. This chain joins TRBV20-1 and TRBJ2-7; 7 bases fit TRBD1. The CDR3 is 13 amino acids. The V segment lost 6 bases and the J segment 3 bases; nucleotides outside the gene matches: 8. Per the germline V gene, CDR1 is DFQATT and CDR2 is SNEGSKA (reference sequence). The CDR3 DNA reads as TGCAGTGCAACCGGGACAGCGAACTACGAGCAGTACGTC. Protein product: CSATGTANYEQYV.

This clonotype occurred a few times. The chain links TRBV29-1 to TRBJ2-3; a possible D gene is TRBD1 (6 bases). The CDR3 spans 14 residues. V shed 6 bases and J shed 0 bases, with 13 bases lying between them. Germline assignment: CDR1 SQVTM and CDR2 ANQGSEA. Here the CDR3 reads CSVAGTKSTDTQYF. CDR3 DNA: TGCAGCGTCGCCGGGACAAAAAGCACAGATACGCAGTATTTT.

This clonotype was seen repeatedly, ten times or more. The chain has TRBV12-3 or TRBV12-4 and TRBJ1-3, with no clear D. This CDR3 spans 14 amino acids. Between the trimmed V and J ends, which lost 6 bases and 2 bases, there was a span of 11 bases. The CDR3 loop is CASRSTGPGNTIYF. The CDR3 DNA reads as TGTGCCAGCAGATCTACTGGCCCTGGAAACACCATATATTTT.

This clonotype has more than one count but fewer than ten. The V gene is TRBV24-1, the J gene TRBJ2-1, with 9 bases matching TRBD1. Germline assignment: CDR1 KGHDR and CDR2 SFDVKD. The CDR3 contains 14 residues. V dropped 5 bases and J dropped 5; count of bases not matched to a gene: 3. The CDR3 nucleotides read TGTGCCACCAGTGGGGGACAGGGAGACAATGAGCAGTTCTTC. Residues: CATSGGQGDNEQFF.

This clonotype has a handful of counts. CDR3 amino acids: CSALRHSDTQYF. CDR3 nucleotides: TGCAGTGCTCTAAGACATTCCGATACGCAGTATTTT. This sequence joins TRBV20-1 and TRBJ2-3; D is undetermined. The V and J ends lost 5 bases and 6 bases respectively, with 12 bases between them. CDR1 is DFQATT, CDR2 SNEGSKA, per germline (reference sequence). This CDR3 has 12 amino acids.

This clonotype was picked up a small number of times. The J gene is TRBJ2-1, the V gene TRBV7-9, with D possibly matching TRBD1 (6 bases). The CDR3 spans 14 residues. Trimming took 5 bases from V and 7 from J, leaving 15 bases between them. Germline V lookup: CDR1 SEHNR, CDR2 FQNEAQ (reference sequence). The CDR3 DNA sequence: TGTGCCAGCAGCCCCCACGACAGGCGGAATGAGCAGTTCTTC. This gives the protein CASSPHDRRNEQFF.

This chain joins TRBV7-9 and TRBJ1-3, with D maybe TRBD1 (6 bases). The CDR3 extends over 15 amino acids. V was trimmed by 2 bases and J by 2 bases, leaving 10 bases between them. CDR1 SEHNR and CDR2 FQNEAQ come from the germline V gene (reference sequence). The CDR3 sequence: CASSLFPGAGNTIYF. CDR3 DNA sequence: TGTGCCAGCAGCTTATTTCCAGGGGCTGGAAACACCATATATTTT. The entire variable domain, with the rest obtained from reference TRBV7-9 and TRBJ1-3, is as follows: DTGVSQNPRHKITKRGQNVTFRCDPISEHNRLYWYRQTLGQGPEFLTYFQNEAQLEKSRLLSDRFSAERPKGSFSTLEIQRTEQGDSAMYLCASSLFPGAGNTIYFGEGSWLTVV.

This clonotype appeared a few times. V usage is TRBV7-6 and J usage is TRBJ2-6; no definite D call. V dropped 5 bases and J dropped 0 bases, with 14 bases sitting between them. The length of the CDR3 is 17 residues. Germline values: CDR1 SGHVS, CDR2 FNYEAQ. CDR3 in amino acids: CASSPSPGISGANVLTF. CDR3 DNA: TGTGCCAGCAGCCCCAGCCCTGGGATCTCTGGGGCCAACGTCCTGACTTTC.

This clonotype was found many times. This chain uses TRBV6-6 with TRBJ1-5; D remains ambiguous. The CDR3 is 12 residues long. CDR1 and CDR2 (germline): MNHNY, SVGAGI (reference sequence). Written as DNA, the CDR3 is TGTGGGGCCGCGGTGGGAGGTCAGCCCCAGCATTTT. It encodes CGAAVGGQPQHF.